This T cell receptor (beta chain) was documented in a study of shared clonotypes between healthy human individuals. Findings of the study overall: Non-shared clonotypes displayed generation probabilities falling below those of clonotypes present in all four donors. Estimated clonotype richness was generally higher in naive than memory subsets.

The naive CD8 population came from CD45RO-negative cells selected for CCR7, without terminally differentiated effector memory CD45RA+ cells. V lost 3 bases, J lost 2 bases, and 14 bases lay in between. CDR3 length equals 16 residues. CDR1 is MNHNS, CDR2 SASEGT, per germline. For this clone: Its antigen is unknown.

Each cell subset's genomic DNA was divided evenly among several immunoSEQ plates. Sorted-subset replicate PCRs used about 200 ng DNA, approximately 33,000 T cell genomes. Sequencing was performed with immunoSEQ multiplex PCR; in TCRdb, only in-frame clones are kept and a portion is missing. The sample lists hundreds of thousands of clones, 90% to 97% occurring once. This TCR was recovered from a man younger than 40 in good health. Sample: naive CD8+ T cells sorted from blood. V usage is TRBV6-1 and J usage is TRBJ2-1; TRBD1 or TRBD2 may be the D gene (6 bases each). This chain's CDR3 is CASSESGGDTYNEQFF. The CDR3, as DNA: TGTGCCAGCAGTGAGTCGGGCGGGGACACCTACAATGAGCAGTTCTTC.